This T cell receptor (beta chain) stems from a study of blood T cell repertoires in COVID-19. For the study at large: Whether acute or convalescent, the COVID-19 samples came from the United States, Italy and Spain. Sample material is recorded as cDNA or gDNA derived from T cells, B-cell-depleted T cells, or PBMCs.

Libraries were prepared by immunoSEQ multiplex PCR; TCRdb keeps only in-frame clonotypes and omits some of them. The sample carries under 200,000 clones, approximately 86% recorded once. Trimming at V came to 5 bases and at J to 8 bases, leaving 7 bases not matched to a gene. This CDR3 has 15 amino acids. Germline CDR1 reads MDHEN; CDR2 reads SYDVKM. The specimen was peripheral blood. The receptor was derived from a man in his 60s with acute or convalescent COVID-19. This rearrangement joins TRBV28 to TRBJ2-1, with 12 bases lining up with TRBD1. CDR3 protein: CASSRGTGGVDEQFF. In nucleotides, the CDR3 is TGTGCCAGCAGTCGTGGGACAGGGGGCGTCGATGAGCAGTTCTTC.